These T cell receptor beta chains were read from a single sample in a study of blood T cell repertoires in COVID-19. Data came from immunoSEQ multiplex PCR; TCRdb stores just in-frame clones and leaves some out. The repertoire includes approximately 160,000 clones, approximately 83% of them detected once, and 2.5% to 3% sits in the top ten. Source material: peripheral blood. All receptors come from a woman aged 60-75 years with acute or convalescent COVID-19. Each CDR3 is given with its conserved first and last residue. A D gene is named only where the DNA matches it firmly. The size field is filled for only some rows; it gives once, few, many or a size class.

TRBJ1-6 TRBV4-1 NA NA CASSQSMRTSSYNSPLHF TGCGCCAGCAGCCAATCCATGCGGACTAGCTCCTATAATTCACCCCTCCACTTT
TRBJ1-1 TRBV11-2 NA NA CASSPSRVPYTEAFF TGTGCCAGCAGCCCTTCGAGGGTTCCTTACACTGAAGCTTTCTTT
TRBJ1-2 TRBV24-1 few TRBD1 CATSPSQAGTGNGYTF TGTGCCACCAGTCCTAGCCAAGCCGGGACAGGCAATGGCTACACCTTC
TRBJ2-2 TRBV10-3 NA TRBD1 CAIRAGTENTGELFF TGTGCCATCAGGGCCGGGACAGAGAACACCGGGGAGCTGTTTTTT
TRBJ2-7 TRBV5-1 NA TRBD1 CASGSGTGWHEQYF TGCGCCAGCGGATCCGGGACAGGGTGGCACGAGCAGTACTTC
TRBJ2-2 TRBV19 once TRBD2 CASSIGGGATGELFF TGTGCCAGTAGTATTGGCGGGGGAGCTACCGGGGAGCTGTTTTTT
TRBJ2-1 TRBV5-8 NA TRBD2 CASSFLLAGGNEQFF TGTGCCAGCAGCTTTTTACTAGCGGGGGGTAATGAGCAGTTCTTC
TRBJ1-5 TRBV27 NA TRBD1 CASSTTGDDQPQHF TGTGCCAGCAGTACCACAGGGGACGATCAGCCCCAGCATTTT
TRBJ1-2 TRBV27 NA TRBD1 CASSPRGTGVTYGYTF TGTGCCAGCAGTCCCCGTGGGACAGGGGTTACCTATGGCTACACCTTC
TRBJ2-6 TRBV11-2 NA TRBD1 CASSYQGQLSGANVLTF TGTGCCAGCAGCTATCAGGGACAGCTCTCTGGGGCCAACGTCCTGACTTTC
TRBJ2-7 TRBV7-2 NA NA CASSLGQGHYEQYF TGTGCCAGCAGCTTAGGGCAGGGTCACTACGAGCAGTACTTC
TRBJ2-5 TRBV6-5 NA TRBD2 CASSSTSGGETQYF TGTGCCAGCAGTTCTACTAGCGGGGGCGAGACCCAGTACTTC
TRBJ1-2 TRBV5-3 NA NA CARSLDRGRPGWYGYTF TGTGCCAGAAGCTTGGATAGGGGTCGCCCCGGCTGGTATGGCTACACCTTC
TRBJ2-5 TRBV7-2 NA TRBD1 CASSYYRGPLETQYF TGTGCCAGCAGCTACTACAGGGGCCCCTTGGAGACCCAGTACTTC
TRBJ1-3 TRBV6-5 few NA CASYRAPSNTIYF TGTGCCAGCTACAGGGCCCCCTCAAACACCATATATTTT
TRBJ1-1 TRBV27 NA NA CASSFHGQEAFF TGTGCCAGCAGTTTCCACGGACAGGAAGCTTTCTTT
TRBJ2-3 TRBV5-1 NA TRBD1 CASSLETGGGSYRDTQYF TGCGCCAGCAGCTTGGAGACAGGGGGCGGATCGTATCGAGATACGCAGTATTTT
TRBJ1-5 TRBV27 NA TRBD1 CASSLSSQGTGNQPQHF TGTGCCAGCAGTTTATCGAGCCAGGGGACAGGGAATCAGCCCCAGCATTTT
TRBJ1-3 TRBV6-5 few NA CASSNWGPSGNTIYF TGTGCCAGCAGTAACTGGGGGCCCTCTGGAAACACCATATATTTT
TRBJ1-1 TRBV6-6 NA TRBD1 CASSSYTGTGFQAFF TGTGCCAGCAGTTCCTATACCGGGACAGGGTTTCAAGCTTTCTTT
TRBJ1-2 TRBV2 NA NA CASSETGRGYTF TGTGCCAGCAGTGAAACAGGTCGGGGCTACACCTTC
TRBJ1-6 TRBV28 NA TRBD1 CASSLGTGGVSSPLHF TGTGCCAGCAGTTTGGGGACAGGGGGCGTTAGTTCACCCCTCCACTTT
TRBJ2-7 TRBV5-4 NA TRBD2 CASSLFVGSGNEQYF TGTGCCAGCAGCCTTTTCGTGGGCAGCGGGAACGAGCAGTACTTC
TRBJ1-2 TRBV30 NA TRBD1 CAWQEGAGGYTF TGTGCCTGGCAGGAGGGGGCGGGTGGCTACACCTTC
TRBJ2-7 TRBV4-2 NA NA CASSHSRVLSYEQYF TGTGCCAGCAGCCACTCCAGGGTCCTTTCCTACGAGCAGTACTTT
TRBJ1-4 TRBV27 NA TRBD1 CASSRQGAREKLFF TGTGCCAGCAGCCGACAGGGGGCACGAGAAAAACTGTTTTTT
TRBJ2-3 TRBV12-5 NA NA CASGLGVGYTDTQYF TGTGCTAGTGGTTTGGGAGTGGGCTACACAGATACGCAGTATTTT
TRBJ2-1 TRBV6-1 NA NA CASSEMTGSYNEQFF TGTGCCAGCAGTGAAATGACAGGCTCCTACAATGAGCAGTTCTTC
TRBJ2-1 TRBV5-8 NA TRBD1 CASSKGQGLSYNEQFF TGTGCCAGCAGCAAAGGACAGGGGCTCTCCTACAATGAGCAGTTCTTC
TRBJ2-7 TRBV6-5 NA NA CASTPASSYEQYF TGTGCCAGCACCCCAGCGAGCTCCTACGAGCAGTACTTC
TRBJ2-4 TRBV5-1 NA NA CASSLALGVYGIQYF TGCGCCAGCAGCTTGGCGTTAGGAGTTTATGGCATTCAGTACTTC
TRBJ1-2 TRBV5-1 once NA CASSLQAGDYGYTF TGCGCCAGCAGCTTACAGGCGGGGGACTATGGCTACACCTTC
TRBJ1-3 TRBV11-2 NA NA CASSLERENTIYF TGTGCCAGCAGCTTAGAACGAGAAAACACCATATATTTT
TRBJ2-3 TRBV13 few NA CASSLTGSSTDTQYF TGTGCCAGCAGTTTAACAGGGTCTAGCACAGATACGCAGTATTTT
TRBJ2-1 TRBV11-2 NA TRBD2 CASSLSVGLVDNEQFF TGTGCCAGCAGCTTGTCTGTTGGACTAGTTGACAATGAGCAGTTCTTC
TRBJ1-1 TRBV29-1 NA NA CSVEGPSGEAFF TGCAGCGTTGAAGGGCCCTCGGGTGAAGCTTTCTTT
TRBJ1-4 TRBV27 few NA CASSPLRTANEKLFF TGTGCCAGCAGTCCCCTCAGGACAGCTAATGAAAAACTGTTTTTT
TRBJ2-7 TRBV29-1 few NA CSVTGSSSYEQYF TGCAGCGTTACAGGGTCCAGCTCCTACGAGCAGTACTTC
TRBJ2-7 TRBV29-1 NA TRBD2 CSVRGQSSGGGNEQYF TGCAGCGTGCGCGGACAGAGTAGCGGGGGCGGAAACGAGCAGTACTTC
TRBJ1-1 TRBV5-1 NA TRBD1 CASRPRTGGSTEAFF TGCGCCAGCAGACCTAGGACAGGGGGGTCCACTGAAGCTTTCTTT